Sequencing of this T cell receptor (beta chain) was carried out in a study of cytotoxic CD8 clonotypes in ibrutinib-treated CLL. Sequencing was designed to attain a depth spanning 1 in 200,000 to 1 in 1 million T cells. Method: immunoSEQ multiplex PCR; TCRdb's copy keeps in-frame clones and lacks some. The table includes approximately 35,000 clones, around 75% detected once. CDR3 length: 17 residues. J was trimmed by 3 bases and V by 0 bases; bases with no gene match: 8. CDR1 is SGHRS, CDR2 YFSETQ, per germline. This receptor was obtained from a human donor with chronic lymphocytic leukemia. V gene TRBV5-1 combines with J gene TRBJ2-3; 9 nucleotides agree with TRBD2. The source material was PBMCs, sampled at disease progression, from a patient treated with ibrutinib. The CDR3 loop reads CASSLALSGGPTDTQYF. The CDR3 DNA follows: TGCGCCAGCAGCTTGGCCCTTAGCGGGGGCCCTACAGATACGCAGTATTTT.